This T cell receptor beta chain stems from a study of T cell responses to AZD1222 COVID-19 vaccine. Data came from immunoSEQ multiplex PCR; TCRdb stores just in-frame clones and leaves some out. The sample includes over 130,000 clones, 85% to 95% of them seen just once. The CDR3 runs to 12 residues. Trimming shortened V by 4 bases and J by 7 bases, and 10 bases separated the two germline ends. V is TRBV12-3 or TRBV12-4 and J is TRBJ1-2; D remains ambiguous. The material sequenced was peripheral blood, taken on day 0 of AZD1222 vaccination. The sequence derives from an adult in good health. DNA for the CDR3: TGTGCCAGCAGTTCAGGACTCGGTGGCTACACCTTC. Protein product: CASSSGLGGYTF.